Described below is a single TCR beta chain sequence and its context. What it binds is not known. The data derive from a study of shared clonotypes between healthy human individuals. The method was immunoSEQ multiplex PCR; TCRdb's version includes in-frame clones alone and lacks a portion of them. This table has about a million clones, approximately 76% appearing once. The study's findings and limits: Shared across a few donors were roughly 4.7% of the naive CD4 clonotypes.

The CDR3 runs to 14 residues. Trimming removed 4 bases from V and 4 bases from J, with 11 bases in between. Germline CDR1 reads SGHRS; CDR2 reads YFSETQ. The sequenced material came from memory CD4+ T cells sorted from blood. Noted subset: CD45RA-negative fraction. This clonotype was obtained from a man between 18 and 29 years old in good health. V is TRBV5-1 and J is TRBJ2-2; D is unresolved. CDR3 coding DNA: TGCGCCAGCAGCCGCGTACTCGGCACCGGGGAGCTGTTTTTT. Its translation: CASSRVLGTGELFF. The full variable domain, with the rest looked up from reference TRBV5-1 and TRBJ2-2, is KAGVTQTPRYLIKTRGQQVTLSCSPISGHRSVSWYQQTPGQGLQFLFEYFSETQRNKGNFPGRFSGRQFSNSRSEMNVSTLELGDSALYLCASSRVLGTGELFFGEGSRLTVL.